This T cell receptor beta chain was found in a study of cytomegalovirus exposure and HLA in healthy donors. As for the study in general: Among the roughly 400 genotyped donors, 70% to 90% were placed in the Caucasian-associated ancestry cluster. General study points: Most TCR sequences were uncommon, yet certain public TCRs appeared in many donors. About 87% or about 30% of the time was how often most TCR beta V segments were productive, according to an earlier analysis.

A multiplex PCR was run with 60 Vbeta primers and 13 Jbeta primers. Original handling: The count from a later analysis was 65 million to 90 million unique TCR beta chains, 9.5 million to 13 million of them shared. Clones were read by immunoSEQ multiplex PCR, and TCRdb kept only the in-frame ones, dropping some. The DNA gave D and trimming, while V, J and clone size come from that table. This sample's table reports approximately 30,000 clones. V lost 1 base and J lost 2, with 9 bases in between. The germline V gene encodes CDR1 SQVTM and CDR2 ANQGSEA. The CDR3 extends over 13 amino acids. As concerns this clone: Its antigen is not known.

The clonotype originates from a man aged 40-50 years in good health and CMV-seronegative. The rearrangement joins TRBV29-1 to TRBJ2-7, with TRBD2 as a possible D gene (5 bases). Sequencing was carried out using PBMCs. CDR3 coding DNA: TGCAGCGTTGAAGGAGGGCCCGCCTACGAGCAGTACTTC. Translated: CSVEGGPAYEQYF.